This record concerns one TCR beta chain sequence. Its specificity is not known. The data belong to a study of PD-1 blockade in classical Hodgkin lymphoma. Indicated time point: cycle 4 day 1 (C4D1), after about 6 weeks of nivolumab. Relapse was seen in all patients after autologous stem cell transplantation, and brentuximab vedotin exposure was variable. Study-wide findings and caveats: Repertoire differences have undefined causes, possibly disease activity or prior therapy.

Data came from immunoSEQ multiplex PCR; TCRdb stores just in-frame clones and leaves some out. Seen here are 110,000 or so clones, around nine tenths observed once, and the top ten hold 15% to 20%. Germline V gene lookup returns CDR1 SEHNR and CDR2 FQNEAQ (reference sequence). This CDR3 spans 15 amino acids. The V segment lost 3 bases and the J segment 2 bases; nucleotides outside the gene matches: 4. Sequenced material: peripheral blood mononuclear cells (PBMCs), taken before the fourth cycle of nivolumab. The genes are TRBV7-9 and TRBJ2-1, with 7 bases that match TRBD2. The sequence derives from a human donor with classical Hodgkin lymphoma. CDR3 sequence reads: CASSLSSGTYNEQFF. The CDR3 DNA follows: TGTGCCAGCAGCTTGTCTAGCGGAACCTACAATGAGCAGTTCTTC.